The rows below give T cell receptor beta chains drawn from one sample of a study of T cells in Graves' hyperthyroidism and ophthalmopathy. TCRdb ran MiXCR on the multiplex PCR reads and lists one entry per CDR3 protein. The table has about 410,000 distinct CDR3 sequences, about 14% seen once. Sequencing input: blood. These receptors all come from a woman aged 25 to 39 with Graves' ophthalmopathy. Each CDR3 is given with its conserved first and last residue. A D gene is named only where the DNA matches it firmly.

TRBJ2-6 | TRBV20-1 | NA | CSATRDSGANVLTF
TRBJ1-3 | TRBV19 | NA | CASSTEIGNTIYF
TRBJ2-7 | TRBV20-1 | TRBD1 | CSATGQGKVDEQYF
TRBJ2-7 | TRBV28 | TRBD2 | CASSLSSGSYEQYF
TRBJ1-1 | TRBV30 | NA | CAWGVTEAFF
TRBJ1-1 | TRBV6-1 | NA | CASSYATLGSSEAFF
TRBJ2-1 | TRBV5-8 | NA | CASSFRGNEQFF
TRBJ2-2 | TRBV11-2 | TRBD1 | CASSRGQGRNTGELFF
TRBJ2-3 | TRBV9 | TRBD2 | CASSVDGTIADTQYF
TRBJ2-1 | TRBV3-1 | TRBD1 | CASSQGTGEKNEQFF
TRBJ2-7 | TRBV20-1 | TRBD1 | CSARDSLSYEQYF
TRBJ2-3 | TRBV11-2 | TRBD1 | CASSLTPDRGTDTQYF
TRBJ2-3 | TRBV7-2 | TRBD2 | CASSNSGGAIDTQYF
TRBJ2-7 | TRBV28 | TRBD1 | CASKQDRGQPSYEQYF
TRBJ2-5 | TRBV7-9 | NA | CASSLGVRETQYF
TRBJ2-7 | TRBV11-2 | NA | CASSLQPGRYEQYF
TRBJ1-5 | TRBV30 | NA | CAWSAGVLSNQPQHF
TRBJ2-7 | TRBV11-2 | TRBD1 | CASSLDRVSYEQYF
TRBJ2-2 | TRBV9 | NA | CASSLSGSIRELFF
TRBJ2-7 | TRBV28 | TRBD1 | CASRTGGSSYEQYF
TRBJ2-1 | TRBV2 | NA | CASSTGWFNEQFF
TRBJ2-5 | TRBV10-3 | TRBD2 | CAIRSGDPQETQYF
TRBJ2-3 | TRBV12-3/TRBV12-4 | TRBD1 | CASSTRQGATDTQYF
TRBJ2-1 | TRBV29-1 | TRBD1 | CSVDRSPGQGGEHEQFF
TRBJ1-1 | TRBV12-3/TRBV12-4 | NA | CASSSRDGTEAFF
TRBJ2-1 | TRBV5-5 | NA | CASSQRTDYNEQFF
TRBJ2-7 | TRBV5-6 | NA | CASSLVRIPLEQYF
TRBJ1-5 | TRBV20-1 | NA | CSAREGVGGTNQPQHF
TRBJ2-7 | TRBV28 | TRBD1 | CASSPGGQGPTYEQYF